The rows below give T cell receptor beta chains drawn from one sample of a study of T cells in Graves' hyperthyroidism and ophthalmopathy. TCRdb itself ran the multiplex PCR reads through MiXCR, one entry per CDR3 protein. Of almost 600,000 distinct CDR3 sequences detected, around 42% appear once; the ten largest clones hold roughly 7.7%. The source material was peripheral blood or thyroid tissue (not recorded which). Receptor source: a woman under 30 with Graves' hyperthyroidism. Each CDR3 is given with its conserved first and last residue. Fields, in order: clone size, D gene, CDR3 length, J gene, V gene, CDR3 protein, CDR3 DNA. The D gene is left open where the match is weak. Not all rows give a size; the values are once, few, many and, for expanded clones, a class.

size: many; D: -; length: 11; J: TRBJ2-7; V: TRBV24-1; CDR3: CATSDRYEQYF; DNA: TGTGCCACCAGTGACCGCTACGAGCAGTACTTC
size: -; D: TRBD2; length: 15; J: TRBJ2-5; V: TRBV7-3; CDR3: CASHNLAGDVKTQYF; DNA: TGTGCCAGCCATAACCTGGCGGGAGATGTAAAGACCCAGTACTTC
size: -; D: TRBD1; length: 17; J: TRBJ1-2; V: TRBV20-1; CDR3: CSARALAGQGPSNGYTF; DNA: TGCAGTGCTAGAGCTCTGGCGGGACAGGGGCCCTCTAACGGCTACACCTTC
size: many; D: -; length: 13; J: TRBJ1-2; V: TRBV6-2/TRBV6-3; CDR3: CASSNNPWYGYTF; DNA: TGTGCCAGCAGTAATAACCCCTGGTATGGCTACACCTTC
size: -; D: TRBD1; length: 13; J: TRBJ1-2; V: TRBV29-1; CDR3: CSVEDGGQAGYTF; DNA: TGCAGCGTTGAAGATGGGGGACAGGCTGGCTACACCTTC
size: many; D: -; length: 13; J: TRBJ2-7; V: TRBV20-1; CDR3: CSARGRGLYEQYF; DNA: TGCAGTGCCAGGGGCAGGGGCCTATACGAGCAGTACTTC
size: many; D: -; length: 16; J: TRBJ1-3; V: TRBV20-1; CDR3: CSARDRGGSSGNTIYF; DNA: TGCAGTGCTAGAGATCGAGGGGGATCCTCTGGAAACACCATATATTTT
size: many; D: TRBD1; length: 15; J: TRBJ1-1; V: TRBV5-8; CDR3: CASSRGQEMNTEAFF; DNA: TGTGCCAGCAGCCGCGGACAGGAAATGAACACTGAAGCTTTCTTT
size: -; D: TRBD2; length: 15; J: TRBJ2-3; V: TRBV10-3; CDR3: CAISGLAGSVDTQYF; DNA: TGTGCCATCAGTGGTTTAGCGGGATCGGTAGATACGCAGTATTTT
size: many; D: -; length: 12; J: TRBJ2-7; V: TRBV7-9; CDR3: CGSGTSTYEQYF; DNA: TGTGGGTCGGGAACCAGTACCTACGAGCAGTACTTC
size: many; D: TRBD1; length: 14; J: TRBJ2-2; V: TRBV2; CDR3: CASTRQGASGELFF; DNA: TGTGCCAGCACCCGACAGGGGGCATCTGGGGAGCTGTTTTTT
size: many; D: -; length: 11; J: TRBJ1-2; V: TRBV19; CDR3: CASRRQNGYTF; DNA: TGTGCCAGTAGAAGACAGAATGGCTACACCTTC
size: -; D: TRBD1; length: 13; J: TRBJ1-1; V: TRBV7-9; CDR3: CASSGTGKAEAFF; DNA: TGTGCCAGCAGCGGGACAGGGAAAGCTGAAGCTTTCTTT
size: many; D: TRBD2; length: 14; J: TRBJ2-7; V: TRBV11-3; CDR3: CASSLGLGGSEQYF; DNA: TGTGCCAGCAGCCTCGGACTAGGTGGAAGCGAGCAGTACTTC
size: -; D: -; length: 14; J: TRBJ2-2; V: TRBV7-2; CDR3: CASSFGLAVGELFF; DNA: TGTGCCAGCAGCTTTGGTTTAGCGGTGGGGGAGCTGTTTTTT
size: -; D: TRBD1; length: 14; J: TRBJ2-2; V: TRBV5-1; CDR3: CASSWTGSSGELFF; DNA: TGCGCCAGCAGCTGGACAGGGTCATCCGGCGAGCTGTTTTTT
size: few; D: -; length: 15; J: TRBJ2-7; V: TRBV3-2; CDR3: CASSQLSGRAFEQYF; DNA: TGTGCCAGCAGCCAACTTAGCGGGAGGGCCTTCGAGCAGTACTTC
size: -; D: -; length: 14; J: TRBJ1-2; V: TRBV20-1; CDR3: CSATRPGLGGGYTF; DNA: TGCAGTGCTACTAGACCAGGGTTGGGCGGAGGCTACACCTTC
size: many; D: -; length: 14; J: TRBJ1-1; V: TRBV6-5; CDR3: CASSYSKGNTEAFF; DNA: TGTGCCAGCAGTTACTCGAAGGGGAACACTGAAGCTTTCTTT
size: -; D: -; length: 13; J: TRBJ2-5; V: TRBV12-3/TRBV12-4; CDR3: CASRTNREGTQYF; DNA: TGTGCCAGCAGAACCAACAGGGAAGGGACCCAGTACTTC
size: many; D: -; length: 13; J: TRBJ2-7; V: TRBV20-1; CDR3: CSAPEGLPYEQYF; DNA: TGCAGTGCTCCAGAGGGTCTTCCCTACGAGCAGTACTTC
size: once; D: TRBD1; length: 15; J: TRBJ1-5; V: TRBV10-3; CDR3: CATKSGTGDNNEQHF; DNA: TGTGCCACGAAGTCCGGGACAGGGGACAACAATGAGCAGCATTTT
size: -; D: -; length: 13; J: TRBJ2-7; V: TRBV9; CDR3: CASSVDARGEQYF; DNA: TGTGCCAGCAGCGTAGACGCGAGGGGAGAGCAGTACTTC
size: many; D: -; length: 15; J: TRBJ1-2; V: TRBV4-1; CDR3: CASSQGVQGFYGYTF; DNA: TGCGCCAGCAGCCAAGGGGTGCAAGGATTCTATGGCTACACCTTC
size: many; D: TRBD2; length: 14; J: TRBJ2-7; V: TRBV5-4; CDR3: CASSLVRGSYEQYF; DNA: TGTGCCAGCAGCTTGGTTCGCGGGAGCTACGAGCAGTACTTC
size: -; D: -; length: 14; J: TRBJ2-7; V: TRBV20-1; CDR3: CSARARAWSYEQYF; DNA: TGCAGTGCTAGAGCGCGAGCCTGGTCCTACGAGCAGTACTTC
size: -; D: TRBD2; length: 16; J: TRBJ2-5; V: TRBV7-2; CDR3: CASSAELAGVAETQYF; DNA: TGTGCCAGCAGCGCAGAACTAGCGGGAGTTGCGGAGACCCAGTACTTC
size: many; D: TRBD1; length: 14; J: TRBJ1-3; V: TRBV29-1; CDR3: CSVDAGGYGNTIYF; DNA: TGCAGCGTTGACGCAGGGGGTTATGGAAACACCATATATTTT
size: many; D: TRBD1; length: 19; J: TRBJ1-6; V: TRBV6-1; CDR3: CASRRRGGTGAPINSPLHF; DNA: TGTGCCAGCCGGAGAAGAGGGGGGACAGGCGCACCCATTAATTCACCCCTCCACTTT
size: -; D: TRBD2; length: 15; J: TRBJ2-7; V: TRBV7-6; CDR3: CASSTSSGDSYEQYF; DNA: TGTGCCAGCAGCACCTCTAGCGGGGACTCTTACGAGCAGTACTTC
size: many; D: -; length: 16; J: TRBJ1-2; V: TRBV25-1; CDR3: CASSALNRDGNYGYTF; DNA: TGTGCCAGCAGTGCACTAAACCGGGACGGCAACTATGGCTACACCTTC
size: many; D: -; length: 16; J: TRBJ2-7; V: TRBV7-8; CDR3: CASSSPQTTGSYEQYF; DNA: TGTGCCAGCAGCTCACCCCAAACGACGGGGTCCTACGAGCAGTACTTC
size: few; D: TRBD1; length: 16; J: TRBJ2-3; V: TRBV19; CDR3: CASSMFLGQGTDTQYF; DNA: TGTGCCAGTAGTATGTTCTTGGGACAGGGCACAGATACGCAGTATTTT
size: -; D: TRBD1; length: 14; J: TRBJ1-2; V: TRBV29-1; CDR3: CSVDLGQGAGGYTF; DNA: TGCAGCGTAGATCTGGGACAGGGGGCTGGAGGCTACACCTTC
size: many; D: TRBD1; length: 15; J: TRBJ1-5; V: TRBV10-3; CDR3: CAISDGEGGVQPQHF; DNA: TGTGCCATCAGTGATGGTGAAGGGGGCGTTCAGCCCCAGCATTTT